This T cell receptor (beta chain) was obtained from a study of metastatic and nonmetastatic thyroid tumors. Study-level background: Peripheral blood and tumor or nodule samples from malignant and benign thyroid patients were compared.

This clone has more than one count but fewer than ten. What it binds is not known. Study findings and constraints: In blood and tumor, TCR beta diversity was reportedly significantly higher in malignant thyroid tumors than in benign nodules.

V was shortened by 0 bases and J by 10 bases, with 13 bases between the two germline ends. This CDR3 is 13 amino acids long. Germline CDR1 reads WNHNN; CDR2 reads SYGVQD (reference sequence). There were no patients who had received any treatment before thyroid surgery. Original data processing: Clinicopathological groups of papillary thyroid cancer showed CDR3 differences that were used to build a distant-metastasis classifier. Using MiXCR, TCRdb reanalyzed the PCR reads. TCRdb, rather than the study authors, made the V and J calls. This table holds about 19,000 clones, 30% to 35% found once. This clonotype originated in a female donor with papillary thyroid cancer or a benign thyroid nodule (not recorded which). Some clones in this sample may be carry-over from other donors' samples. The sample consisted of adjacent normal tissue. This sequence joins TRBV10-1 and TRBJ2-7, with no clear D. The CDR3 DNA is TGCGCCAGCAGTGAGTCTATTCAGTCTCGTCAGTACTTC. It encodes CASSESIQSRQYF.